The 10 T cell receptor beta chains presented below share a single source sample, sequenced in a study of T cells after posttransplantation cyclophosphamide. TCRdb keeps only in-frame clones here, not all; method: immunoSEQ multiplex PCR. Sampling found about 38,000 clones, none seen once. The sample consisted of PBMCs. The source is a man aged 50 or older in good health, CMV-negative, and a related stem cell transplant donor.

This clone was observed at least ten times. The V call is TRBV6-1, the J call TRBJ2-7; the D gene is possibly TRBD2 (6 bases). The CDR3 has 14 amino acids. Germline V gene sequence: CDR1 MNHNS, CDR2 SASEGT. V was pared by 4 bases and J by 3 bases, with 13 bases between. The CDR3: CASSVPSVIYEQYF. Written as DNA, the CDR3 is TGTGCCAGCAGTGTCCCTAGCGTCATCTACGAGCAGTACTTC.

This clone was counted many times. V is TRBV7-9 and J is TRBJ1-3; 9 nucleotides agree with TRBD1. The germline V gene has CDR1 SEHNR and CDR2 FQNEAQ (reference sequence). Unmatched junction bases numbered 16, after V lost 7 bases and J lost 3 bases. The CDR3 has 18 amino acids. CDR3: CASNPPPGDRAIGNTIYF. In nucleotides, the CDR3 is TGTGCCAGCAACCCCCCCCCGGGGGACAGGGCGATTGGAAACACCATATATTTT. The full variable domain, its missing parts supplied by reference TRBV7-9 and TRBJ1-3, is DTGVSQNPRHKITKRGQNVTFRCDPISEHNRLYWYRQTLGQGPEFLTYFQNEAQLEKSRLLSDRFSAERPKGSFSTLEIQRTEQGDSAMYLCASNPPPGDRAIGNTIYFGEGSWLTVV.

Many counts were recorded for this clone. V is TRBV6-1 and J is TRBJ2-6; TRBD1 aligns across 10 bases. Germline CDR1 is MNHNS and CDR2 is SASEGT. Trimming took 10 bases from V and 2 from J; bases not matched to a gene: 2. This CDR3 comprises 14 residues. The CDR3 DNA reads TGTGCCATAGGGACAGGGGCTGGGGCCAACGTCCTGACTTTC. This gives the protein CAIGTGAGANVLTF.

This clone was counted many times. The chain is built from TRBV4-1 and TRBJ2-1; 10 positions match TRBD2. The trim removed 4 bases at V and 0 bases at J, leaving 3 bases unmatched. The CDR3 runs to 16 residues. Germline lookup yields CDR1 MGHRA and CDR2 YSYEKL. CDR3 sequence: CASSLLAGVSYNEQFF. The DNA of the CDR3 is TGCGCCAGCAGCCTCCTAGCGGGAGTCTCCTACAATGAGCAGTTCTTC.

This clone was observed at least ten times. This chain connects TRBV9 to TRBJ2-1, with 12 bases that match TRBD2. This CDR3 has 16 residues. Germline-derived CDR1 and CDR2 are SGDLS and YYNGEE. V was clipped by 0 bases and J by 5 bases; unmatched bases: 3. CDR3 in amino acids: CASSVEGLAGNNEQFF. CDR3 coding DNA: TGTGCCAGCAGCGTAGAAGGACTAGCGGGAAACAATGAGCAGTTCTTC.

This clone was seen ten or more times. The chain couples TRBV7-2 to TRBJ1-5; 7 bases agree with TRBD1. J was trimmed by 12 bases and V by 1 base; bases with no gene match: 6. Germline CDR1 SGHTA, CDR2 FQGNSA. This CDR3 is 13 amino acids long. The CDR3 region is CASSLEGDRNQHF. CDR3 coding DNA: TGTGCCAGCAGCTTAGAGGGGGACAGAAACCAGCATTTT.

This clone was counted at least ten times. The gene calls are TRBV11-2 and TRBJ2-7, with TRBD2 as a possible D gene (6 bases). Trimming removed 0 bases at V and 3 bases at J, with 12 bases between. The length of the CDR3 is 15 residues. Germline values: CDR1 SGHAT, CDR2 FQNNGV. The CDR3 DNA sequence: TGTGCCAGCAGCTTAGATGGAGGGGCATTCTACGAGCAGTACTTC. Translation: CASSLDGGAFYEQYF.

This clone was seen repeatedly, ten times or more. V gene TRBV10-3 combines with J gene TRBJ2-5; 10 positions match TRBD1. The CDR3 runs to 14 residues. Germline V lookup: CDR1 ENHRY, CDR2 SYGVKD. V dropped 10 bases and J dropped 4; count of bases not matched to a gene: 9. The CDR3 region is CATFTGQGGETQYF. CDR3 bases: TGTGCCACCTTTACTGGACAGGGGGGAGAGACCCAGTACTTC.

This clone showed up many times. DNA of the CDR3: TGTGCCAGTAACCCAGGCGGGGTCTATGGCTACACCTTC. This encodes CASNPGGVYGYTF. The V gene is TRBV19, the J gene TRBJ1-2; D uncertain. CDR3 length: 13 residues. Germline V lookup: CDR1 LNHDA, CDR2 SQIVND (reference sequence). Between the trimmed V and J ends, which lost 7 bases and 4 bases, there was a span of 13 bases.

In its sample, this clone was seen many times. The V and J genes are TRBV7-8 and TRBJ2-1, with D tentatively TRBD1 (6 bases). V gave up 2 bases and J gave up 4 bases, with 15 bases separating them. This CDR3 has 16 residues. Germline assignment: CDR1 SGHVS and CDR2 FQNEAQ. This CDR3 reads CASSLRRDRLYNEQFF. The DNA for the CDR3 is TGTGCCAGCAGCTTACGTCGAGACAGGTTATACAATGAGCAGTTCTTC.